This TCR beta chain was profiled in a study of T cells in pancreatic ductal adenocarcinoma. Study-wide results and caveats: Blood clonality (roughly 0.07) did not differ significantly from tumor (around 0.12).

With respect to this clone: Its cognate antigen is unknown.

Assay: immunoSEQ multiplex PCR; the TCRdb copy retains only in-frame clones and omits some. The repertoire holds about 100,000 clones, with about 96% as singletons. This CDR3 is 15 amino acids long. CDR1 and CDR2 (germline): SGHRS, YFSETQ. The J segment lost 3 bases and the V segment lost 3 bases, leaving 2 bases of the junction unmatched. The selected patients with pancreatic ductal adenocarcinoma had surgery but no neoadjuvant therapy. The V call is TRBV5-1, the J call TRBJ2-7, with 14 bases matching TRBD2. This receptor was obtained from a human donor with pancreatic ductal adenocarcinoma. Material for sequencing was PBMCs. The CDR3 nucleotides read TGCGCCAGCAGCTCGGGACTAGCGGGAGTCTACGAGCAGTACTTC. Encoded protein: CASSSGLAGVYEQYF.